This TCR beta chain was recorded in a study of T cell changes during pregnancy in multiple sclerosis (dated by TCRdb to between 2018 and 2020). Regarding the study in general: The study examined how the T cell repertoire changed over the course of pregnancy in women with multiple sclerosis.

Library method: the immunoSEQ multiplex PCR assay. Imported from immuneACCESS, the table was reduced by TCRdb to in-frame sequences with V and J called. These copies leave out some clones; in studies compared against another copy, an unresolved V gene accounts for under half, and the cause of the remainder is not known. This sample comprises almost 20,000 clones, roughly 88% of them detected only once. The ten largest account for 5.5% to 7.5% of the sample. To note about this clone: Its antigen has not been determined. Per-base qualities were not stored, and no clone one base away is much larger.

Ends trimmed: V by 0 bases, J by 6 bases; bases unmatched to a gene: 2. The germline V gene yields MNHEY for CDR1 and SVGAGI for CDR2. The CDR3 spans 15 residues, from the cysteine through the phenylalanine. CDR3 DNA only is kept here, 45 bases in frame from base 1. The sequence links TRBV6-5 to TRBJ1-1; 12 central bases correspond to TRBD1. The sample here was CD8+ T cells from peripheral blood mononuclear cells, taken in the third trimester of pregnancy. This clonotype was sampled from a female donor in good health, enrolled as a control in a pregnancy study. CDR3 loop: CASSYSGTGGPEAFF. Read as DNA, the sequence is TGTGCCAGCAGTTACTCGGGGACAGGGGGCCCTGAAGCTTTCTTT.